This entry is about one T cell receptor (beta chain). Looked up from germline, CDR1 is SGHVS and CDR2 is FNYEAQ. V was trimmed by 4 bases and J by 4 bases, leaving 10 bases between them. The CDR3 is made up of 13 amino acids. The sample is drawn from a study of cytomegalovirus exposure and HLA in healthy donors. Vbeta (60) and Jbeta (13) primers were used in the PCR. Some clones are missing from TCRdb's copy, which holds only in-frame ones; the method was immunoSEQ multiplex PCR. In the table there are roughly 150,000 clones, roughly 80% of which are singletons. V usage is TRBV7-6 and J usage is TRBJ2-5; TRBD2 is a possible D gene (6 bases). The sequence derives from a male donor in good health and CMV-seropositive. Source material: PBMCs. The CDR3 spells CASSSLGGETQYF. For the CDR3, the DNA is TGTGCCAGCAGCTCCCTCGGGGGAGAGACCCAGTACTTC.